Listed below are T cell receptor beta chains from one sample, sequenced in a study of blood T cell repertoires in COVID-19. Produced via immunoSEQ multiplex PCR; TCRdb's table is partial and in-frame only. This sample has over 200,000 clones; roughly nine tenths occur once, and the top ten carry 1.5% to 2%. The material sequenced was peripheral blood. These receptors were collected from a man between 40 and 49 years old with active or convalescent COVID-19. CDR3s include the opening cysteine and the closing phenylalanine or tryptophan. The D gene is left open where the match is weak. Clone size is not always given. Where it is, it says once, few, many or a class for expanded clones.

V gene	J gene	clone size	D gene	CDR3 length	CDR3 protein	CDR3 DNA
TRBV28	TRBJ1-1	NA	TRBD1	15	CASSSQDRERIKAFF	TGTGCCAGCAGTTCTCAGGACAGGGAGAGAATTAAAGCTTTCTTT
TRBV19	TRBJ1-1	NA	TRBD1	16	CASSPRTGGAGTEAFF	TGTGCCAGTAGTCCCCGGACAGGGGGCGCGGGCACTGAAGCTTTCTTT
TRBV14	TRBJ1-3	NA	NA	15	CASSQRRYSGNTIYF	TGTGCCAGCAGCCAGAGGAGGTATTCTGGAAACACCATATATTTT
TRBV28	TRBJ1-1	NA	NA	14	CASSFRGINTEAFF	TGTGCCAGCAGTTTCCGAGGGATAAACACTGAAGCTTTCTTT
TRBV11-3	TRBJ2-1	NA	NA	12	CASSLVFNEQFF	TGTGCCAGCAGCTTAGTATTTAATGAGCAGTTCTTC
TRBV9	TRBJ2-5	once	NA	14	CASSVTGRGETQYF	TGTGCCAGCAGCGTAACAGGAAGGGGGGAGACCCAGTACTTC
TRBV5-1	TRBJ2-3	NA	NA	15	CASSPSTDYTDTQYF	TGCGCCAGCAGCCCCTCAACGGACTACACAGATACGCAGTATTTT
TRBV7-3	TRBJ1-2	NA	NA	14	CASSFYGGEDGYTF	TGTGCCAGCAGCTTTTACGGAGGGGAGGATGGCTACACCTTC
TRBV28	TRBJ1-2	NA	TRBD1	14	CASSTGTGAYGYTF	TGTGCCAGCAGTACCGGGACAGGGGCTTATGGCTACACCTTC
TRBV9	TRBJ2-1	NA	TRBD1	13	CASSVDRENEQFF	TGTGCCAGCAGCGTGGACAGGGAAAATGAGCAGTTCTTC
TRBV28	TRBJ1-1	NA	TRBD1	16	CASSLWDRIRNTEAFF	TGTGCCAGCAGTTTATGGGACAGGATTCGAAACACTGAAGCTTTCTTT
TRBV5-6	TRBJ2-3	NA	NA	16	CASGLRMPFSLDTQYF	TGTGCCAGCGGACTCCGAATGCCGTTTTCTTTAGATACGCAGTATTTT
TRBV7-3	TRBJ1-1	NA	TRBD1	13	CASSRQGGTEAFF	TGTGCCAGCAGTCGACAGGGAGGCACTGAAGCTTTCTTT
TRBV5-8	TRBJ1-6	NA	NA	14	CASTPGRFNSPLHF	TGTGCCAGCACCCCTGGCAGGTTTAATTCACCCCTCCACTTT
TRBV4-2	TRBJ2-7	once	TRBD2	21	CASSQAMLGGTSGSAPYEQYF	TGTGCCAGCAGCCAAGCCATGTTGGGGGGGACTAGCGGGAGTGCGCCCTACGAGCAGTACTTC
TRBV4-1	TRBJ2-7	NA	TRBD2	13	CASSPGPSGEQYF	TGCGCCAGCAGCCCCGGACCTAGCGGCGAGCAGTACTTC